This TCR beta chain came from a study of CD8 T cells in Susac syndrome. Sequencing targeted TCR beta in T cells from blood (CD8+ and CD4+). The control participants were healthy donors, and these controls were matched with respect to both age and sex. Through negative isolation, CD4+ and CD8+ T cells were obtained, while TEMRA cells were enriched using FACS. CDR1 GTSNPN and CDR2 SVGIG come from the germline V gene (reference sequence). The CDR3 consists of 14 residues. With 0 bases removed from V and 3 bases from J, the gap between germline ends came to 9 bases. Random hexamers were used to reverse transcribe an amount of roughly 0.5 to 1 ug RNA. It was immunoSEQ multiplex PCR that amplified TCR beta CDR3 across 54 Vbeta and 13 Jbeta. TCRdb re-derived calls from the immunoSEQ multiplex PCR reads in MiXCR, one entry per CDR3 protein. The sample comprises 100,000 to 150,000 distinct CDR3 sequences, nearly 95% of which are singletons, and around 0.12% rests with the top ten.

This receptor was obtained from a human donor in good health. The chain employs TRBV30 and TRBJ1-5, with TRBD1 as a possible D gene (6 bases). The sample taken for sequencing was CD4+ T cells from PBMCs. Here the CDR3 DNA reads TGTGCCTGGAGTGTACAGGGAAACAATCAGCCCCAGCATTTT. This encodes CAWSVQGNNQPQHF.